This T cell receptor (beta chain) was retrieved from a study of blood T cell repertoires in COVID-19. The overall study: Spain, Italy and the United States supplied samples that represented acute and convalescent COVID-19. PBMCs, B-cell-depleted T cells, or T cells were the source of the cDNA or gDNA that made up the material.

Authors' analysis steps: Cell counts per sample came from amplifying reference gene primers. TCRdb keeps only in-frame clones here, not all; method: immunoSEQ multiplex PCR. The DNA gave D and trimming, while V, J and clone size come from that table. The sample lists about 83,000 clones, over 85% occurring once. The J segment lost 4 bases and the V segment lost 5 bases, leaving 5 bases of the junction unmatched. The CDR3 totals 14 residues. Per germline, CDR1 SGHTA and CDR2 FQGNSA. Specimen: peripheral blood. This chain connects TRBV7-2 to TRBJ1-5; 7 bases match TRBD1. The TCR was taken from a woman older than 75 with active or convalescent COVID-19. CDR3 residues: CASSEQGINQPQHF. The DNA for the CDR3 is TGTGCCAGCAGCGAACAGGGGATTAATCAGCCCCAGCATTTT. The variable domain in full, completed from reference TRBV7-2 and TRBJ1-5, reads GAGVSQSPSNKVTEKGKDVELRCDPISGHTALYWYRQSLGQGLEFLIYFQGNSAPDKSGLPSDRFSAERTGGSVSTLTIQRTQQEDSAVYLCASSEQGINQPQHFGDGTRLSIL.